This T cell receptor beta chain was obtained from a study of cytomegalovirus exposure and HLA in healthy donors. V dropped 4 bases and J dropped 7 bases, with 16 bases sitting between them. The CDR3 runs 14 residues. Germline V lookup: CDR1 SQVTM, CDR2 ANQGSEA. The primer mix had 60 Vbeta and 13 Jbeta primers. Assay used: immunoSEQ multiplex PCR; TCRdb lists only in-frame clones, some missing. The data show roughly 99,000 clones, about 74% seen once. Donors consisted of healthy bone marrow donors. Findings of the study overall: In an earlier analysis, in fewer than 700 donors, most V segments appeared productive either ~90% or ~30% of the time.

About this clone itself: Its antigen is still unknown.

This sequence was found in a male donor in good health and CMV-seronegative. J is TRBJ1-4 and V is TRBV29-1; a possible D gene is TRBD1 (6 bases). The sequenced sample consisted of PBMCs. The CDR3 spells CSVATGGGFEKLFF. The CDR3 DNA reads TGCAGCGTTGCGACAGGAGGAGGTTTTGAAAAACTGTTTTTT.